Given below is one TCR beta chain in context. CD4+ cells of 5 or 6 patients were subjected to sorting into CD25+CD127- cells. Following extraction, RNA underwent reverse transcription to cDNA, which served as the sequencing template. Assay: immunoSEQ multiplex PCR; the TCRdb copy retains only in-frame clones and omits some. This sample has around 36,000 clones, with 45% to 55% found just once. The sample is drawn from a study of CD8+ T cells in alopecia areata. CDR1 and CDR2 (germline): LNHDA, SQIVND (reference sequence). V was pared by 1 base and J by 0 bases, with 10 bases between. The CDR3 has 15 residues.

The sequence derives from a human donor with alopecia areata. The V gene is TRBV19, the J gene TRBJ2-7; D unresolved. Source material: CD4+ Tregs sorted from blood. CDR3 loop: CASSIGFGSSYEQYF. In nucleotides, the CDR3 is TGTGCCAGTAGTATAGGTTTCGGAAGCTCCTACGAGCAGTACTTC.